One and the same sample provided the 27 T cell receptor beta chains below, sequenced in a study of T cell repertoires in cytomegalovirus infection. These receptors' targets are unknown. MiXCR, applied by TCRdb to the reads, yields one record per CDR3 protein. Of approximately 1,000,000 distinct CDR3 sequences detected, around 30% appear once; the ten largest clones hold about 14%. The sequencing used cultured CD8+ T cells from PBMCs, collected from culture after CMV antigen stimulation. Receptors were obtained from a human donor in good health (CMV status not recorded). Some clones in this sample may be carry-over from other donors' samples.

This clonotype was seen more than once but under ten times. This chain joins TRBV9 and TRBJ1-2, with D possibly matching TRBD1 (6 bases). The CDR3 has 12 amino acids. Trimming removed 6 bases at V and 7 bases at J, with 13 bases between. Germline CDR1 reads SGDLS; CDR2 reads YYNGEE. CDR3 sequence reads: CASTDIRGGYTF. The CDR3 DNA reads TGTGCCAGCACCGATATCAGGGGTGGCTACACCTTC. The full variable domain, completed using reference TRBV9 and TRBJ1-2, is DSGVTQTPKHLITATGQRVTLRCSPRSGDLSVYWYQQSLDQGLQFLIQYYNGEERAKGNILERFSAQQFPDLHSELNLSSLELGDSALYFCASTDIRGGYTFGSGTRLTVV.

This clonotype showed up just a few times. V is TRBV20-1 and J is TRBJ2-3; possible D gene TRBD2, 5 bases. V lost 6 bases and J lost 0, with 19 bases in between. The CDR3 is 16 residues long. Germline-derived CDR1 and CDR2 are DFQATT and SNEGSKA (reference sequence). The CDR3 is CSATEGRRGSTDTQYF. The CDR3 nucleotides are TGCAGTGCCACCGAAGGTCGTCGGGGAAGCACAGATACGCAGTATTTT.

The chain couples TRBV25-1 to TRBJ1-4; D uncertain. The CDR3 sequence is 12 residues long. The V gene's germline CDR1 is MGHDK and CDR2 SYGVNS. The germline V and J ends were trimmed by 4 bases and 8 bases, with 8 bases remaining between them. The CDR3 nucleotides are TGTGCCAGCAGTGCCCCCTTCGAAAAACTGTTTTTT. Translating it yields CASSAPFEKLFF.

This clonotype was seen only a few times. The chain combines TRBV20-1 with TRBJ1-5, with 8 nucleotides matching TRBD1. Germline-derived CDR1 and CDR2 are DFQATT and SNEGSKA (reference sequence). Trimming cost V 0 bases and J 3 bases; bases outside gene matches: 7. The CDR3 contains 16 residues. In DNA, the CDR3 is TGCAGTGCTAGAGATAAAAAGACAGGGGTCAATCAGCCCCAGCATTTT. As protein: CSARDKKTGVNQPQHF.

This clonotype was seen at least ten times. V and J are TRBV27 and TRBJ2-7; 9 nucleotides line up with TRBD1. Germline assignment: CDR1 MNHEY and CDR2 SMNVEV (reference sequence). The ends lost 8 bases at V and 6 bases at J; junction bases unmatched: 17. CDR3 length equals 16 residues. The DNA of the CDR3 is TGTGCCAGCTCGAAAACCGGGACAGGGATTTGGGTCGAGCAGTACGTC. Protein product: CASSKTGTGIWVEQYV.

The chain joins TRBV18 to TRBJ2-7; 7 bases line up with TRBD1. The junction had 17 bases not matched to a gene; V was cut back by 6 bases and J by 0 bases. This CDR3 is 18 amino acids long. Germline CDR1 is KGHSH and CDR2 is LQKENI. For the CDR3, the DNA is TGTGCCAGCTCCAACCAGAGGGGGCAACAGGGACGCTCCTACGAGCAGTACTTC. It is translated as CASSNQRGQQGRSYEQYF.

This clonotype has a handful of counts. CDR3 DNA sequence: TGCGCCAGCAGCATGGGGAACACTGAAGCTTTCTTT. This translates into CASSMGNTEAFF. The chain carries TRBV5-1 and TRBJ1-1; D not certain. V was pared by 4 bases and J by 1 base, with 5 bases between. CDR1 is SGHRS and CDR2 is YFSETQ in the germline V gene. The CDR3 runs 12 residues.

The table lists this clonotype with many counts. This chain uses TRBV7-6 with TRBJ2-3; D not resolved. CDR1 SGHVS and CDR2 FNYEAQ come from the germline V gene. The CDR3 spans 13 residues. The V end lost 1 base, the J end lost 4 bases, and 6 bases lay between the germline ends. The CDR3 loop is CASSLEYADTQYF. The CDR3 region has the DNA TGTGCCAGCAGCTTAGAGTACGCAGATACGCAGTATTTT.

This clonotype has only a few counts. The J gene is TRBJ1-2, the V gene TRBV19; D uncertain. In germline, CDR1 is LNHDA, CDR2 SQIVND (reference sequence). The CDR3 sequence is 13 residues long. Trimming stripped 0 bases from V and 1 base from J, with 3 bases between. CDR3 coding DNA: TGTGCCAGTAGTATAGACCTTAACTATGGCTACACCTTC. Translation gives CASSIDLNYGYTF.

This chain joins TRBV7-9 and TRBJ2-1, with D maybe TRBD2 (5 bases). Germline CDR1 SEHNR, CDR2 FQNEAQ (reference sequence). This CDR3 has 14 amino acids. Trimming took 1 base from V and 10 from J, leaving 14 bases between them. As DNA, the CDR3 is TGTGCCAGCAGCTTAGTAGGCCCAGGAGGAGAGCAGTTCTTC. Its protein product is CASSLVGPGGEQFF. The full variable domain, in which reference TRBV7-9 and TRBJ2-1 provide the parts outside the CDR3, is DTGVSQNPRHKITKRGQNVTFRCDPISEHNRLYWYRQTLGQGPEFLTYFQNEAQLEKSRLLSDRFSAERPKGSFSTLEIQRTEQGDSAMYLCASSLVGPGGEQFFGPGTRLTVL.

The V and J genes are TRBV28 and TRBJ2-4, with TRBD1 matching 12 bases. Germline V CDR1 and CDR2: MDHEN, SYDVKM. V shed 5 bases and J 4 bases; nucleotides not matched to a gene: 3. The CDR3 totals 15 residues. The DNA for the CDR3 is TGTGCCAGCAGTAAGGGACAGGGGGCAAAAAACATTCAGTACTTC. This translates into CASSKGQGAKNIQYF. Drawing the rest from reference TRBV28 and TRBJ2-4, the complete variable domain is DVKVTQSSRYLVKRTGEKVFLECVQDMDHENMFWYRQDPGLGLRLIYFSYDVKMKEKGDIPEGYSVSREKKERFSLILESASTNQTSMYLCASSKGQGAKNIQYFGAGTRLSVL.

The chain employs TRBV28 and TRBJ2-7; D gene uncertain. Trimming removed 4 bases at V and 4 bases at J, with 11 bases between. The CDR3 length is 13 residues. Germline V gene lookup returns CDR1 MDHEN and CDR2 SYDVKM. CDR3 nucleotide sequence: TGTGCCAGCAGTTCCTTCGCCCAATACGAGCAGTACGTC. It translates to CASSSFAQYEQYV.

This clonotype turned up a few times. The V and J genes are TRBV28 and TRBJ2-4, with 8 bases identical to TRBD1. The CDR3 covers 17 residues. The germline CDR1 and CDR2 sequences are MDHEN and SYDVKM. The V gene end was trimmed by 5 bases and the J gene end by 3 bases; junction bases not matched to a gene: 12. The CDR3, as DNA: TGTGCCAGCAGTCCACATTCAGGGGGCTTGGGCAAAAACATTCAGTACTTC. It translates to CASSPHSGGLGKNIQYF.

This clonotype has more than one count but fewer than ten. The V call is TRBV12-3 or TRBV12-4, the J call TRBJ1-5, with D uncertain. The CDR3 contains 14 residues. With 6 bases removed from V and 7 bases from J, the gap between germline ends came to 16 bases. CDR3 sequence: CASSSPRAFQPQHF. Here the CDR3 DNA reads TGTGCCAGCAGCTCCCCCCGGGCATTCCAGCCCCAGCATTTT.

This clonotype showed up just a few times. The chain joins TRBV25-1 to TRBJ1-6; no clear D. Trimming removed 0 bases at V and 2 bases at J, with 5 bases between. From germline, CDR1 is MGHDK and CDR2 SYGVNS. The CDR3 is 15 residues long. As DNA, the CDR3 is TGTGCCAGCAGTGAATACGCAGCCTATAATTCACCCCTCCACTTT. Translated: CASSEYAAYNSPLHF.

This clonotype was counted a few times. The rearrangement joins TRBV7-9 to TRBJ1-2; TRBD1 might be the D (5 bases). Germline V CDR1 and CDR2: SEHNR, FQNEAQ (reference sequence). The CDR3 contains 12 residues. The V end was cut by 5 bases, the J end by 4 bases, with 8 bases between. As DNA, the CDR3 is TGTGCCAGCAGCCAGGGAGCCTATGGCTACACCTTC. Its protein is CASSQGAYGYTF. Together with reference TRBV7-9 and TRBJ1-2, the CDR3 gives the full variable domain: DTGVSQNPRHKITKRGQNVTFRCDPISEHNRLYWYRQTLGQGPEFLTYFQNEAQLEKSRLLSDRFSAERPKGSFSTLEIQRTEQGDSAMYLCASSQGAYGYTFGSGTRLTVV.

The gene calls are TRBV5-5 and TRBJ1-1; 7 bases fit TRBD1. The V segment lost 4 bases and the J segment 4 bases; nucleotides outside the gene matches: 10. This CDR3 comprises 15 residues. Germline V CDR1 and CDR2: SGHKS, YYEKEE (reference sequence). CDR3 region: CASSLVTGASTEAFF. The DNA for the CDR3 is TGTGCCAGCAGCCTGGTAACAGGGGCGAGCACTGAAGCTTTCTTT. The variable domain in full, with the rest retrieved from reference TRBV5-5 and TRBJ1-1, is DAGVTQSPTHLIKTRGQQVTLRCSPISGHKSVSWYQQVLGQGPQFIFQYYEKEERGRGNFPDRFSARQFPNYSSELNVNALLLGDSALYLCASSLVTGASTEAFFGQGTRLTVV.

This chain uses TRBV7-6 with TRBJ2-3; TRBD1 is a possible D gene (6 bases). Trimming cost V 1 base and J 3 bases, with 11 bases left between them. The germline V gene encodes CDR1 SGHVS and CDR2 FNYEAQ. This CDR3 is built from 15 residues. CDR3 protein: CASSLGGGWTDTQYF. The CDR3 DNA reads TGTGCCAGCAGCTTAGGAGGGGGTTGGACAGATACGCAGTATTTT.

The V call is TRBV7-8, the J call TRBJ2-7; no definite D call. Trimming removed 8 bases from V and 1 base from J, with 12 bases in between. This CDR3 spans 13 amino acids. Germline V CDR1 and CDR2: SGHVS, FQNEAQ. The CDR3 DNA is TGTGCCAGCCGACTGACATTGTCCTACGAGCAGTACGTC. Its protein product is CASRLTLSYEQYV.

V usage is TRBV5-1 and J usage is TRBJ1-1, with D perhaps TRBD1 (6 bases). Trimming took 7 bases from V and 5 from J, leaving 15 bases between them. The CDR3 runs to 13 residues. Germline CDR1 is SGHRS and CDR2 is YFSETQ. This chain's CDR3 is CASVWGGGTEAFF. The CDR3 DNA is TGCGCCAGCGTTTGGGGGGGCGGAACTGAAGCTTTCTTT.

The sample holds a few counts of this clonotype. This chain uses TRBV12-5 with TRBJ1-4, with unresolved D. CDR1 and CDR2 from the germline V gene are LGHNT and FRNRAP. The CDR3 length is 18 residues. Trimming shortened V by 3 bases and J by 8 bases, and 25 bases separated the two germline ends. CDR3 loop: CASGFISGAKTLGEKLFF. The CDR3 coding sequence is TGTGCTAGTGGTTTCATCTCGGGCGCCAAGACTTTAGGGGAAAAACTGTTTTTT.

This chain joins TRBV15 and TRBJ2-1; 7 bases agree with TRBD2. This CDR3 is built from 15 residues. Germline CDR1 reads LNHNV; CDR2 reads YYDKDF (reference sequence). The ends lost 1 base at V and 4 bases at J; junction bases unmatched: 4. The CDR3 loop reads CATSRAAGGYNEQFF. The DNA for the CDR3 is TGTGCCACCAGCAGAGCGGCCGGGGGGTACAATGAGCAGTTCTTC. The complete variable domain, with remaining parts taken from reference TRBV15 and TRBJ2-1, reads DAMVIQNPRYQVTQFGKPVTLSCSQTLNHNVMYWYQQKSSQAPKLLFHYYDKDFNNEADTPDNFQSRRPNTSFCFLDIRSPGLGDTAMYLCATSRAAGGYNEQFFGPGTRLTVL.

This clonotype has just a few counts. The CDR3 loop reads CAIVGVTGELFF. CDR3 nucleotide sequence: TGTGCCATCGTGGGGGTAACCGGGGAGCTGTTTTTT. V and J are TRBV27 and TRBJ2-2; D could derive from TRBD1 or TRBD2 (5 bases each). V shed 10 bases and J shed 5 bases, with 11 bases lying between them. The CDR3 loop spans 12 amino acids. Germline CDR1 and CDR2: MNHEY and SMNVEV (reference sequence).

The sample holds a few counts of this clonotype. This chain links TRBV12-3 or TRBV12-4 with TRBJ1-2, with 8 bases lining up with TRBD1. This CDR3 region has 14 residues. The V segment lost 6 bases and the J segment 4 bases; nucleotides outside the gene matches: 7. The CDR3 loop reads CASRLRGPAYGYTF. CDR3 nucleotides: TGTGCCAGCAGGCTCAGGGGGCCGGCCTATGGCTACACCTTC.

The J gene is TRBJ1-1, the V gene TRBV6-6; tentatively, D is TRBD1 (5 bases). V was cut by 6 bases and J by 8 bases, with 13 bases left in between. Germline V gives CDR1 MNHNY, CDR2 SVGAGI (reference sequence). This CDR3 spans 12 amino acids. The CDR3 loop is CASSHGGSEAFF. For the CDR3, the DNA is TGTGCCAGCAGCCACGGGGGATCGGAAGCTTTCTTT.

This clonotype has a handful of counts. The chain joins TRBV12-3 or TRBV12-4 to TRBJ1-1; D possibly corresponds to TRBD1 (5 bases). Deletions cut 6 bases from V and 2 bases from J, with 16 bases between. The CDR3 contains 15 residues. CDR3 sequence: CASSSDTLINTEAFF. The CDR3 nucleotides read TGTGCCAGCAGCTCGGACACCCTCATTAACACTGAAGCTTTCTTT.

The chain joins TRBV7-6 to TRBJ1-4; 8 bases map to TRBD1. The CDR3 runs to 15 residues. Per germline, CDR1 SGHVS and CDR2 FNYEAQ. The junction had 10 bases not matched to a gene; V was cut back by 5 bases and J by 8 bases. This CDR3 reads CASSPSRAGGEKLFF. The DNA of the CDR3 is TGTGCCAGCAGCCCTAGCCGGGCAGGGGGCGAAAAACTGTTTTTT. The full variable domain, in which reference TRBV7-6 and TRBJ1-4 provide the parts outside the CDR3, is GAGVSQSPRYKVTKRGQDVALRCDPISGHVSLYWYRQALGQGPEFLTYFNYEAQQDKSGLPNDRFSAERPEGSISTLTIQRTEQRDSAMYRCASSPSRAGGEKLFFGSGTQLSVL.